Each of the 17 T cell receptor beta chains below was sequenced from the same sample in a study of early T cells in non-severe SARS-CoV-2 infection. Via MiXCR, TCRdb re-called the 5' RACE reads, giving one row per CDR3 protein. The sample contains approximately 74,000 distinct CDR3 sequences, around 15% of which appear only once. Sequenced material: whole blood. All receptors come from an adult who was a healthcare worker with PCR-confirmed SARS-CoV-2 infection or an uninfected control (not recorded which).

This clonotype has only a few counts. The CDR3 sequence is CASHPSGANVLTF. The CDR3 DNA is TGTGCCAGCCACCCCTCTGGGGCCAACGTCCTGACTTTC. V usage is TRBV13 and J usage is TRBJ2-6; no firm D call. V lost 8 bases and J lost 0, with 5 bases in between. Germline lookup yields CDR1 PRHDT and CDR2 FYEKMQ (reference sequence). The CDR3 is 13 amino acids.

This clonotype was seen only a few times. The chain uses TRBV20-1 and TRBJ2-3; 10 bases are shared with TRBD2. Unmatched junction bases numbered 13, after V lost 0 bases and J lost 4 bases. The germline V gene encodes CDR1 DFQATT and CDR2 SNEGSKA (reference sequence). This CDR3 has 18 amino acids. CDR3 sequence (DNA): TGCAGTGCTAGAGACGGCCTAGCGGGGGTTGTAACCCCAGATACGCAGTATTTT. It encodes CSARDGLAGVVTPDTQYF.

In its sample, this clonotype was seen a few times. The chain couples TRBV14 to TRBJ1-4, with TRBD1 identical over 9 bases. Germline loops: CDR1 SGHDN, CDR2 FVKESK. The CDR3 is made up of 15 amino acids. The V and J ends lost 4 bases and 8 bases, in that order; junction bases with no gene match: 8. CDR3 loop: CASSRRDRVREKLFF. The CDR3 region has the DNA TGTGCCAGCAGCCGACGGGACAGGGTACGAGAAAAACTGTTTTTT.

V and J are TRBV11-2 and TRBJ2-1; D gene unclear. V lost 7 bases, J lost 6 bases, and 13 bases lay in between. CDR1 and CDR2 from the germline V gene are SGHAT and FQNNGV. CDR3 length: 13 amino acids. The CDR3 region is CASKRTDSNEQFF. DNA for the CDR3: TGTGCCAGCAAAAGAACAGATTCCAATGAGCAGTTCTTC.

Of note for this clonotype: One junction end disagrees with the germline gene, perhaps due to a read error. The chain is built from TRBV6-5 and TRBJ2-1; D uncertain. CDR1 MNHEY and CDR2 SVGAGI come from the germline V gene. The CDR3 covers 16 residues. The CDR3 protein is CASSTQIEVSYNKQFF. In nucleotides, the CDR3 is TGTGCCAGCAGTACCCAGATAGAAGTCTCCTACAATAAGCAGTTCTTC.

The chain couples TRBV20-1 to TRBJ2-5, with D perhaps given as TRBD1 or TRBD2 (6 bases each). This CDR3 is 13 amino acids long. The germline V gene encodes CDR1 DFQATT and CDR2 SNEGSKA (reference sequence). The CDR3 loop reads CSSGGGRRETQYF. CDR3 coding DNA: TGCAGCTCTGGAGGGGGGAGGCGAGAGACCCAGTACTTC.

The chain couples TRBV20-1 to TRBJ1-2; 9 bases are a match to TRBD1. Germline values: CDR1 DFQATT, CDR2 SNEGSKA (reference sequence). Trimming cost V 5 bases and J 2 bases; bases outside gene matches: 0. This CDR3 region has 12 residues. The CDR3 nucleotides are TGCAGTGCTGGACAGGGGAACTATGGCTACACCTTC. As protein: CSAGQGNYGYTF.

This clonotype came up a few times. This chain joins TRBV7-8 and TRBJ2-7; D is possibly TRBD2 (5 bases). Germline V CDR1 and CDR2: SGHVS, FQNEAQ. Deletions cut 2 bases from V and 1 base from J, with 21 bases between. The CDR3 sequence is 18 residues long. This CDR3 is CASSLRRPGARGSYEQYF. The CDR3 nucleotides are TGTGCCAGCAGCTTAAGGAGGCCAGGCGCGCGAGGTTCCTACGAGCAGTACTTC.

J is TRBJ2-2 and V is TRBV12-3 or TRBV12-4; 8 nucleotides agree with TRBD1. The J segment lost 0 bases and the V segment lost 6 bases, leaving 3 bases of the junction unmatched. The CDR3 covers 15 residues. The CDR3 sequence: CASRKQGANTGELFF. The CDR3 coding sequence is TGTGCCAGCAGAAAACAGGGGGCGAACACCGGGGAGCTGTTTTTT.

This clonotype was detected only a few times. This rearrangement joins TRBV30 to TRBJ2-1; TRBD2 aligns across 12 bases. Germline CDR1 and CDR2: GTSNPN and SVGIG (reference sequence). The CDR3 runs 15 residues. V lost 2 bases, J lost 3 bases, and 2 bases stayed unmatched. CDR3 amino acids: CAWSWTSGVYNEQFF. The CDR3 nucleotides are TGTGCCTGGAGTTGGACTAGCGGGGTCTACAATGAGCAGTTCTTC.

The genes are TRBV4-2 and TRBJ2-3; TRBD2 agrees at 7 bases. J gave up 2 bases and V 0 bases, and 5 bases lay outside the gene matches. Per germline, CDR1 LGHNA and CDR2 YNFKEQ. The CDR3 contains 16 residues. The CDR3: CASSQDASGLTDTQYF. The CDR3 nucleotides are TGTGCCAGCAGCCAAGACGCTAGCGGACTCACAGATACGCAGTATTTT.

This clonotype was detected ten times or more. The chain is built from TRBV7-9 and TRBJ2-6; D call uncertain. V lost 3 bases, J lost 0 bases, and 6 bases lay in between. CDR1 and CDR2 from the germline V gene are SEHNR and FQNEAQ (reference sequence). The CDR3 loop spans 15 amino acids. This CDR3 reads CASSLSRSGANVLTF. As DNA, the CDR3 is TGTGCCAGCAGCTTGAGCCGCTCTGGGGCCAACGTCCTGACTTTC.

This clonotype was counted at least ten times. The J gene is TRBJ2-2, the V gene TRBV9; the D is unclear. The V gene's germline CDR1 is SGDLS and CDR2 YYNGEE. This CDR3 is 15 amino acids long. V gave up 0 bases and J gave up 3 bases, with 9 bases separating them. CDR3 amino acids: CASSVGVTYTGELFF. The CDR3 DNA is TGTGCCAGCAGCGTAGGGGTGACCTACACCGGGGAGCTGTTTTTT.

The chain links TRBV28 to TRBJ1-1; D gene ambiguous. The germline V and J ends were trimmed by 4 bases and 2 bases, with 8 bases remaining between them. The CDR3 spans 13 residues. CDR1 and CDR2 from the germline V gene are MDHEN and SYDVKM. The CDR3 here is CASSYSFNTEAFF. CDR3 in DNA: TGTGCCAGCAGTTACAGCTTTAACACTGAAGCTTTCTTT.

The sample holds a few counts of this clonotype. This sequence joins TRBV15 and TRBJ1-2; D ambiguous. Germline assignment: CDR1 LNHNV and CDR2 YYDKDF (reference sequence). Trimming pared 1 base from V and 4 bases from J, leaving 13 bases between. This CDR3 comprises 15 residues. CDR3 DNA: TGTGCCACCAGCAGAGGACCGGTAGGCTCCTATGGCTACACCTTC. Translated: CATSRGPVGSYGYTF.

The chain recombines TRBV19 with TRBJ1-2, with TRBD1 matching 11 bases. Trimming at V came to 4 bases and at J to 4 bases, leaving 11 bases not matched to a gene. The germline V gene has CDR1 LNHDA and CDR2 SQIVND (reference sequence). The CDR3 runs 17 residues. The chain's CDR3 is CASSTRDRGASGYGYTF. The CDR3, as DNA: TGTGCCAGTAGTACCCGGGACAGGGGGGCGTCAGGCTATGGCTACACCTTC.

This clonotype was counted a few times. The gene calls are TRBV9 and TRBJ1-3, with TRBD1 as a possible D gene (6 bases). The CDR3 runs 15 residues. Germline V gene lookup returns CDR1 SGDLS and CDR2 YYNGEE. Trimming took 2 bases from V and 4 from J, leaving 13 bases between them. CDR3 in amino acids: CASSVTGAPGNTIYF. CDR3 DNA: TGTGCCAGCAGCGTCACGGGGGCGCCCGGAAACACCATATATTTT.